The rows below give T cell receptor beta chains drawn from one sample of a study of CD8 T cells in Susac syndrome. TCRdb reprocessed the immunoSEQ multiplex PCR reads with MiXCR, giving one entry per CDR3 protein. Seen here are 120,000 or so distinct CDR3 sequences, roughly 94% observed once, and the top ten hold about 0.098%. The specimen sequenced was CD4+ T cells from PBMCs. The receptors were sampled from a human donor in good health. CDR3s include the opening cysteine and the closing phenylalanine or tryptophan. D genes are given only for firm matches. Size values are once, few and many counts, or a class for expanded clones, and some rows have none.

TRBV14,-,TRBJ1-1,TRBD1,TGTGCCAGCAGCAAGACAGGGGTAGGGACAAGGGGATTGAACACTGAAGCTTTCTTT,CASSKTGVGTRGLNTEAFF
TRBV28,-,TRBJ2-1,-,TGTGCCAGCAGTTTACCGAAGCGGAAGCAGTTCTTC,CASSLPKRKQFF
TRBV12-3/TRBV12-4,-,TRBJ2-7,TRBD1,TGTGCCAGCAGATACGGGACAGACCTATACGAGCAGTACTTC,CASRYGTDLYEQYF
TRBV5-6,once,TRBJ1-5,-,TGTGCCAGCAGTTCGAGCAGGGTTGGTAGCAATCAGCCCCAGCATTTT,CASSSSRVGSNQPQHF
TRBV6-5,-,TRBJ2-3,TRBD2,TGTGCCAGCATTGACGTGAGCGGGATAGAAGATACGCAGTATTTT,CASIDVSGIEDTQYF
TRBV24-1,-,TRBJ2-2,TRBD1,TGTGCCACCAGTGATACGTCGACAGGGGGGTCCGTCACCGGGGAGCTGTTTTTT,CATSDTSTGGSVTGELFF
TRBV29-1,-,TRBJ1-2,-,TGCAGCGTCCCTAATCCCGGTGGTTCTAACTATGGCTACACCTTC,CSVPNPGGSNYGYTF
TRBV11-2,-,TRBJ1-4,-,TGTGCCAGCAGCTCCGACAGCGCAACTAATGAAAAACTGTTTTTT,CASSSDSATNEKLFF
TRBV27,once,TRBJ2-2,TRBD2,TGTGCCAGCAGTTCAACTAGCGGGAGGGCCCGTGGGACCGGGGAGCTGTTTTTT,CASSSTSGRARGTGELFF
TRBV20-1,-,TRBJ1-1,-,TGCAGTGCTTCACCCGGAACCATTTTTCTGAACACTGAAGCTTTCTTT,CSASPGTIFLNTEAFF
TRBV18,-,TRBJ2-2,-,TGTGCCAGCTCACCAGAATCGAACACCGGGGAGCTGTTTTTT,CASSPESNTGELFF
TRBV2,-,TRBJ2-1,-,TGTGCCAGCAGGGATCCCGGGACCCGCAATGAGCAGTTCTTC,CASRDPGTRNEQFF
TRBV28,-,TRBJ2-1,TRBD2,TGTGCCAGCAGTTCTAGCGGGAGTGCGGGTGTGGATGAGCAGTTCTTC,CASSSSGSAGVDEQFF
TRBV3-1,-,TRBJ1-1,TRBD1,TGTGCCAGCAGGGTGGACAGGAGGCAGAACACTGAAGCTTTCTTT,CASRVDRRQNTEAFF
TRBV7-3,-,TRBJ1-1,-,TGTGCCAGCAGCTTATATGCGGACACTGAAGCTTTCTTT,CASSLYADTEAFF
TRBV27,-,TRBJ1-1,-,TGTGCCAGCAGGCCAGGGGTGGGGAGGTCTGAAGCTTTCTTT,CASRPGVGRSEAFF
TRBV28,-,TRBJ2-7,TRBD1,TGTGCCAGCAGAACCCCTGGACAGGGGGCCTACGAGCAGTACTTC,CASRTPGQGAYEQYF
TRBV28,-,TRBJ2-1,-,TGTGCCAGCAGTCCCTCTCAGCGGGTCTTCTACAATGAGCAGTTCTTC,CASSPSQRVFYNEQFF
TRBV24-1,-,TRBJ2-3,TRBD2,TGTGCCACCAGTGACCCGTATCAACTAGCGAATGCAGATACGCAGTATTTT,CATSDPYQLANADTQYF
TRBV11-2,-,TRBJ2-6,TRBD2,TGTGCCAGCAGCCTCCGACTAGCGGGGAACTCTGGGGCCAACGTCCTGACTTTC,CASSLRLAGNSGANVLTF
TRBV27,once,TRBJ2-2,TRBD2,TGTGCCAGTTCGACTAGCGGGATCGACGGGGAGCTGTTTTTT,CASSTSGIDGELFF
TRBV7-9,-,TRBJ2-5,-,TGTGCCAGCAGCTTACTAGGCGACTGGGAGACCCAGTACTTC,CASSLLGDWETQYF
TRBV14,-,TRBJ1-1,TRBD1,TGTGCCAGCAGCCATGGACAGGTACTGAACACTGAAGCTTTCTTT,CASSHGQVLNTEAFF